A single sample is the source of the 9 T cell receptor beta chains below, sequenced in a study of blood T cell repertoires in COVID-19. TCRdb keeps only in-frame clones here, not all; method: immunoSEQ multiplex PCR. This sample has just over 150,000 clones; roughly 90% occur once, and the top ten carry around 4.6%. The sequenced sample was peripheral blood. Receptor source: a man aged 25-40 years with COVID-19, enrolled during active disease.

The V and J genes are TRBV28 and TRBJ2-7, with D perhaps TRBD2 (6 bases). Trimming stripped 8 bases from V and 4 bases from J, with 18 bases between. Germline loops: CDR1 MDHEN, CDR2 SYDVKM. The CDR3 is 14 amino acids. Here the CDR3 reads CASGAGSNPYEQYF. The CDR3 DNA reads TGTGCCAGCGGAGCCGGGAGCAACCCTTACGAGCAGTACTTC.

This sequence joins TRBV28 and TRBJ1-5; TRBD1 matches at 7 bases. CDR3 size: 13 residues. The V gene end was trimmed by 7 bases and the J gene end by 4 bases; junction bases not matched to a gene: 4. Germline V CDR1 and CDR2: MDHEN, SYDVKM. Here the CDR3 DNA reads TGTGCCAGCAAGGGGACAGTGAATCAGCCCCAGCATTTT. It translates to CASKGTVNQPQHF.

The J gene is TRBJ1-3, the V gene TRBV5-1; D call uncertain. The ends were cut back, 4 bases at V and 3 bases at J, with 14 bases in the middle. Per germline, CDR1 SGHRS and CDR2 YFSETQ. CDR3 size: 15 residues. The CDR3 sequence: CASSGGPGSGNTIYF. CDR3 coding DNA: TGCGCCAGCAGCGGAGGGCCGGGGAGTGGAAACACCATATATTTT.

The J gene is TRBJ1-2, the V gene TRBV7-2, with a possible D match to TRBD1 (6 bases). The CDR3 totals 15 residues. V was shortened by 1 base and J by 5 bases, with 14 bases between the two germline ends. Germline V gives CDR1 SGHTA, CDR2 FQGNSA. CDR3 amino acids: CASSLDPTGWYGYTF. CDR3 nucleotide sequence: TGTGCCAGCAGCTTAGACCCGACAGGATGGTATGGCTACACCTTC.

In this sample, this clone turned up once. CDR3 DNA sequence: TGCGCCAGCAGTCGCCGTTCAGGGGAGTCCTACGAGCAGTACTTC. Its protein product is CASSRRSGESYEQYF. This sequence joins TRBV4-1 and TRBJ2-7; tentative D call: TRBD1 (6 bases). CDR1 is MGHRA and CDR2 is YSYEKL in the germline V gene. Trimming took off 6 bases at V and 1 base at J, with 16 bases between the two ends. This CDR3 has 15 residues.

V usage is TRBV5-1 and J usage is TRBJ2-7, with 9 bases fitting TRBD2. The germline V gene encodes CDR1 SGHRS and CDR2 YFSETQ. V gave up 1 base and J gave up 6 bases; unmatched junction bases: 5. This CDR3 has 14 amino acids. CDR3 in amino acids: CASSLPSGVGEQYF. The CDR3 DNA follows: TGCGCCAGCAGCTTGCCTAGCGGGGTCGGCGAGCAGTACTTC.

The V call is TRBV4-3, the J call TRBJ2-1, with TRBD2 as a possible D gene (6 bases). The CDR3 runs 14 residues. The germline gives CDR1 LGHNA, CDR2 YSLEER. V lost 4 bases and J 4 bases, leaving 11 bases between the germline ends. The CDR3: CASSRDFQYNEQFF. The CDR3 nucleotides read TGCGCCAGCAGCCGGGACTTTCAATACAATGAGCAGTTCTTC.

The CDR3 spells CASSSGPGGYGYTF. CDR3 in DNA: TGTGCCAGCAGTTCGGGCCCAGGGGGCTATGGCTACACCTTC. The V and J genes are TRBV6-5 and TRBJ1-2, with 7 positions matching TRBD1. Germline V gene sequence: CDR1 MNHEY, CDR2 SVGAGI. The CDR3 runs 14 residues. J gave up 4 bases and V 4 bases, and 6 bases lay outside the gene matches.

V and J are TRBV18 and TRBJ2-7, with a tentative D call TRBD2 (6 bases). The CDR3 extends over 13 amino acids. Trimming removed 3 bases from V and 7 bases from J, with 13 bases in between. CDR1 is KGHSH, CDR2 LQKENI, per germline. CDR3 region: CASSPPPREEQYF. CDR3 DNA: TGTGCCAGCTCACCTCCACCCCGGGAGGAGCAGTACTTC.